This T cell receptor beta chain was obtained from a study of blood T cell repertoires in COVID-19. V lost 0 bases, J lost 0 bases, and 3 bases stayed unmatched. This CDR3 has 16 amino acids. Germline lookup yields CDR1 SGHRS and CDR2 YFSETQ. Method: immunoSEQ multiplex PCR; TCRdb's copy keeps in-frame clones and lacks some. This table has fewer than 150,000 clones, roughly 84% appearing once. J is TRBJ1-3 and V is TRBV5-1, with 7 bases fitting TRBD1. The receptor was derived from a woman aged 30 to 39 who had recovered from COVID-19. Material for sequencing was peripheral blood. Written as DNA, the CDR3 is TGCGCCAGCAGCTTGGTAACAGGGGACTCTGGAAACACCATATATTTT. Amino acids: CASSLVTGDSGNTIYF.